Detailed here is one T cell receptor (beta chain). Its antigen is undetermined. The sample belongs to a study of T-cell memory formation after mild COVID-19. Study-wide findings and caveats: What remained unconfirmed was the SARS-CoV-2 specificity of second-wave clones peaking on day 37. Clones contracting across day 15 to 85 had a balanced CD4/CD8 profile; later expanding clones leaned CD4+. Cross-reactive memory appears to have joined, as suggested by some responding clones showing up in pre-infection memory.

The 5'RACE method, run with constant-segment primers, produced TCR alpha and TCR beta cDNA libraries (carrying sample barcodes and UMIs). TCRdb reanalysed the 5' RACE reads using MiXCR and keeps one entry per CDR3 protein. This repertoire shows about 350,000 distinct CDR3 sequences, approximately 13% found once; its top ten account for 22%. The CDR3 runs to 14 residues. CDR1 and CDR2 from the germline V gene are SEHNR and FQNEAQ (reference sequence). V was cut by 5 bases and J by 9 bases, with 14 bases left in between. V is TRBV7-9 and J is TRBJ1-6; D is perhaps TRBD1 (5 bases). What was sequenced was PBMCs or a T cell subset sorted from them (not recorded which). The receptor was derived from a man between 18 and 29 years old who had mild COVID-19 (a few samples of this study predate the infection). Cell type and time point are not known. The CDR3: CASSPGTSGSPLHF. CDR3 in DNA: TGTGCCAGCAGCCCCGGGACGAGCGGTTCACCCCTCCACTTT.